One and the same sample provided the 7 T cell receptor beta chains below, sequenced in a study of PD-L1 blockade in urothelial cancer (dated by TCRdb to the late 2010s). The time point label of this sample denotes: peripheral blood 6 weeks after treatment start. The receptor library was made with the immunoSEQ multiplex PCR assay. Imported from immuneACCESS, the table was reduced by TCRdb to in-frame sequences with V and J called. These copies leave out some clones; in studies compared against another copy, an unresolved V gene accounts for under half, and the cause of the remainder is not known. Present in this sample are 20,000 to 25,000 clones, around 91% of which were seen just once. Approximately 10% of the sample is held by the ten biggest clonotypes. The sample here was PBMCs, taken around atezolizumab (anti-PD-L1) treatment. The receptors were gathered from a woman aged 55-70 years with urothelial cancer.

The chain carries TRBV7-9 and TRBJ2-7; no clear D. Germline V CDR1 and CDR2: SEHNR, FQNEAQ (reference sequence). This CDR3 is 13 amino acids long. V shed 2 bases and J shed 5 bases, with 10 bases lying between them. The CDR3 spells CASSLRLSDEQYF. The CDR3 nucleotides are TGTGCCAGCAGCTTAAGATTGAGCGACGAGCAGTACTTC.

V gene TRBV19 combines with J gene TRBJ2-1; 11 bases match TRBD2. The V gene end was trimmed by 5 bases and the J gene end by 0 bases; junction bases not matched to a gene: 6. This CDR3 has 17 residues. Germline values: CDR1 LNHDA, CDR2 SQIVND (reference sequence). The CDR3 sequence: CASSWTSGFLSYNEQFF. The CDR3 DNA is TGTGCCAGTAGTTGGACTAGCGGGTTCCTCTCCTACAATGAGCAGTTCTTC.

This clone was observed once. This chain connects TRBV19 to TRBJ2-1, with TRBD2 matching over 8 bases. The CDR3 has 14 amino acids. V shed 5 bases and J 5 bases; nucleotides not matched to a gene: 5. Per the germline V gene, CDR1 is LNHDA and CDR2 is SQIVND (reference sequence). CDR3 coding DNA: TGTGCCAGTAGTTCCGGGACTAGTGACAATGAGCAGTTCTTC. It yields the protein CASSSGTSDNEQFF.

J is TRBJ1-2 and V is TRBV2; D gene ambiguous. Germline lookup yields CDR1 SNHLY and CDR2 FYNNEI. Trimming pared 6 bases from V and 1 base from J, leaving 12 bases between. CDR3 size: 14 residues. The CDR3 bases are TGTGCCAGCAGGGGTACGGGATTTAACTATGGCTACACCTTC. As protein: CASRGTGFNYGYTF.

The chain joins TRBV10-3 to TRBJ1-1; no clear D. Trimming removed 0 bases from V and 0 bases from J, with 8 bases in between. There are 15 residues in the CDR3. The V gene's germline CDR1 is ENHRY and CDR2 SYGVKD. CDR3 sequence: CAISESSSMNTEAFF. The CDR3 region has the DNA TGTGCCATCAGTGAGTCGTCTAGTATGAACACTGAAGCTTTCTTT.

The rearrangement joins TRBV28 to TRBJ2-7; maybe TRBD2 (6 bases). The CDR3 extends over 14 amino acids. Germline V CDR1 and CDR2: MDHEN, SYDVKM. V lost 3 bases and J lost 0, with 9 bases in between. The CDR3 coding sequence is TGTGCCAGCAGTTTGGGAGGCTTCTCCTACGAGCAGTACTTC. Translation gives CASSLGGFSYEQYF.

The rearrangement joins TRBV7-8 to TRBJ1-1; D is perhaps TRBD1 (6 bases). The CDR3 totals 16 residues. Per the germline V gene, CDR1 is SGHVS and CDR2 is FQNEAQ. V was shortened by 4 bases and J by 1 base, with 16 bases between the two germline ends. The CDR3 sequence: CASSSYRERENTEAFF. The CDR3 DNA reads TGTGCCAGCAGCTCTTACAGGGAAAGGGAGAACACTGAAGCTTTCTTT.